This TCR beta chain originates from a study of T cell clones after liver transplantation. Study as a whole: TCRbeta sequencing after a pre-transplant mixed lymphocyte reaction identified graft-donor-reactive clones, later tracked in post-transplant blood. Tolerant meant at least one year fully off immunosuppression without liver enzymes above twice normal. Timepoints were pre-transplant, pre-withdrawal, and after withdrawal was completed or failed.

The CDR3 spans 13 residues. CDR1 and CDR2 (germline): KGHSH, LQKENI. With 2 bases clipped from V and 12 bases from J, the junction kept 7 bases outside the gene matches. To note about this clone: Its specificity is not known.

The study's findings and limits: Compared with third party-reactive sequences, donor-reactive ones declined more, independent of withdrawal success.

Generated by immunoSEQ multiplex PCR, the TCRdb table keeps only in-frame clones and is missing some. This sample has around 77,000 clones, with over 70% found just once. This sequence was found in a human patient who received a liver transplant. T cells may partly derive from the graft donor. The specimen comprised CD4+ T cells from blood, sampled 12 months after liver transplant. V usage is TRBV18 and J usage is TRBJ2-7; TRBD2 matches at 10 bases. CDR3: CASSPSLAGVLYF. The CDR3 region has the DNA TGTGCCAGCTCACCATCTCTAGCGGGAGTCCTGTACTTC.